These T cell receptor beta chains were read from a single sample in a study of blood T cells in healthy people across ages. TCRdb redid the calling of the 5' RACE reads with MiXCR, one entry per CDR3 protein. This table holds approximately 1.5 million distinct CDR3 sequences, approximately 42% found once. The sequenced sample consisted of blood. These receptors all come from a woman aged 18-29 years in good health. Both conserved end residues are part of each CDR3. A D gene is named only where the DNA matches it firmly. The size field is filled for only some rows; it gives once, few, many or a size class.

TGTGCCATCGATAGACAGGGGACTGAAGCTTTCTTT CAIDRQGTEAFF TRBJ1-1 few TRBD1 TRBV30
TGTGCCAGCAGAAACCGCCTTGGGGGACCCCAGTACTTC CASRNRLGGPQYF TRBJ2-5 - - TRBV2
TGTGCCAGCAGCTTCGGCGCCTATGGCTACACCTTC CASSFGAYGYTF TRBJ1-2 few - TRBV5-6
TGCAGCGGCCGGACAGGGCCCACTGAAGCTTTCTTT CSGRTGPTEAFF TRBJ1-1 - TRBD1 TRBV29-1
TGTGCCAGCACTCACAGGAGCACAGATACGCAGTATTTT CASTHRSTDTQYF TRBJ2-3 - - TRBV6-2/TRBV6-3
TGTGCCAACTCTGACAGGGGTCAGGCCAAAAACATTCAGTACTTC CANSDRGQAKNIQYF TRBJ2-4 - TRBD1 TRBV6-2/TRBV6-3
TGTGCCAGCAGTGTAGGAGGACCACTTCAAGAGACCCAGTACTTC CASSVGGPLQETQYF TRBJ2-5 - - TRBV6-1
TGTGCCAGCAGTTCCGGACGGGGAAGCACAGATACGCAGTATTTT CASSSGRGSTDTQYF TRBJ2-3 - - TRBV12-3/TRBV12-4
TGTGCCAGCAGCAAAGCGGGGGGAACAAGTTTCTATGGCTACACCTTC CASSKAGGTSFYGYTF TRBJ1-2 - - TRBV21-1
TGTGCCAGCAGACAACCCCGTGGGGCGCAGTACTTC CASRQPRGAQYF TRBJ2-5 once - TRBV12-3/TRBV12-4
TGCGCCAGCAGCCAAAGGAGGCAGGAGCCCACAGATACGCAGTATTTT CASSQRRQEPTDTQYF TRBJ2-3 - - TRBV4-3
TGCGCCAGCAGCCAAAGGGGGCACATCGATACGCAGTATTTT CASSQRGHIDTQYF TRBJ2-3 - TRBD1 TRBV4-3
TGTGCCAGCAGCGCCAGTTTCGCAGATACGCAGTATTTT CASSASFADTQYF TRBJ2-3 - - TRBV7-2
TGTGCCATCAGTGAGTCAGTGACAGGGCTCTACGAGCAGTACTTC CAISESVTGLYEQYF TRBJ2-7 few TRBD1 TRBV10-3
TGTGCCAGTGGGAGGAGAGACAATGAGCAGTTCTTC CASGRRDNEQFF TRBJ2-1 - - TRBV19
TGCAGCGTTGTGACGTGGGTCCCTTACAATGAGCAGTTCTTC CSVVTWVPYNEQFF TRBJ2-1 - - TRBV29-1
TGCAGCGTTGAAGCAGGCAGGGTATCAGATACGCAGTATTTT CSVEAGRVSDTQYF TRBJ2-3 few - TRBV29-1
TGTGCCAGCAGCTTAGTCGGACTAGCGCGTTACGAGCAGTACTTC CASSLVGLARYEQYF TRBJ2-7 - TRBD2 TRBV7-9
TGTGCCAGCAGCTTAAGTGGAGCTCCTCGGGCCTACAATGAGCAGTACTTC CASSLSGAPRAYNEQYF TRBJ2-5 - - TRBV7-2
TGTGCCAGCAGCCACGTCGACAGGGCGAAAAACATTCAGTACTTC CASSHVDRAKNIQYF TRBJ2-4 - TRBD1 TRBV7-9
TGCGCCAGCAGTGACCCCAGAGGGATGGCGAACACCGGGGAGCTGTTTTTT CASSDPRGMANTGELFF TRBJ2-2 few - TRBV10-1
TGTGCCAGCAGTGAAGAGGGTACGGGGCAGTATTTT CASSEEGTGQYF TRBJ2-3 few - TRBV2
TGCGCCAGCAGCCACCTAGCCGGGGACAGCCCCGCTGACCAGCATTTT CASSHLAGDSPADQHF TRBJ1-5 few TRBD1 TRBV4-3
TGCGCCAGCAGCTCCGGGACAGGGGTCAATGAACCCCAGCATTTT CASSSGTGVNEPQHF TRBJ1-5 - TRBD1 TRBV5-1
TGTGCCAGCAGCCCACAGGGAAGGGTTGGTCAGCCCCAGCATTTT CASSPQGRVGQPQHF TRBJ1-5 - - TRBV7-2
TGTGCCAGCAGCCTAATGGGGGGAGATGGCTACACCTTC CASSLMGGDGYTF TRBJ1-2 - - TRBV12-3/TRBV12-4
TGCAGTGCTCAGGACGGAGAGACCCAGTACTTC CSAQDGETQYF TRBJ2-5 - - TRBV20-1
TGTGCCAGCAGGGACACCGTTGGGCACGAGCAGTACTTT CASRDTVGHEQYF TRBJ2-7 once - TRBV12-3/TRBV12-4
TGTGCCACCAGCAGAGTAGGCAGGGCATCGCCCTTAGCTACGCAGTATTTT CATSRVGRASPLATQYF TRBJ2-3 many - TRBV15
TGTGCCAGCAGGGCTCTAGACGGTTCTAGTGACGAGCAGTACTTC CASRALDGSSDEQYF TRBJ2-7 - - TRBV25-1
TGTGCCAGCAGTGAAAACTTGGATACGCAGTATTTT CASSENLDTQYF TRBJ2-3 - - TRBV2
TGCAGTGCTAGCGGGGGGGCAAAGGCGACCCAGTACTTC CSASGGAKATQYF TRBJ2-5 once TRBD2 TRBV20-1
TGTGCCATTGGGTATGGCGTCGGGACTGAAGCTTTCTTT CAIGYGVGTEAFF TRBJ1-1 - - TRBV6-2/TRBV6-3